The 29 T cell receptor beta chains given below trace back to one sample, sequenced in a study of T cell repertoires in cytomegalovirus infection. TCRdb re-analysed the reads in MiXCR, keeping a single row per CDR3 protein. The table shows approximately 190,000 distinct CDR3 sequences, with roughly 9% occurring only once. What was sequenced was PBMCs. Receptor source: a human donor in good health (CMV status not recorded). Some clones in this sample may be carry-over from other donors' samples.

This clonotype is judged medium-sized. The chain recombines TRBV7-8 with TRBJ2-1, with TRBD1 matching over 7 bases. This CDR3 comprises 15 residues. Per germline, CDR1 SGHVS and CDR2 FQNEAQ. With 2 bases clipped from V and 2 bases from J, the junction kept 3 bases outside the gene matches. DNA of the CDR3: TGTGCCAGCAGCTTAAGACAGGGCCCCTACAATGAGCAGTTCTTC. It yields the protein CASSLRQGPYNEQFF. Looking up the rest from reference TRBV7-8 and TRBJ2-1 gives the full variable domain: GAGVSQSPRYKVAKRGQDVALRCDPISGHVSLFWYQQALGQGPEFLTYFQNEAQLDKSGLPSDRFFAERPEGSVSTLKIQRTQQEDSAVYLCASSLRQGPYNEQFFGPGTRLTVL.

This clonotype appeared a few times. This chain joins TRBV19 and TRBJ2-4, with D possibly matching TRBD2 (5 bases). V dropped 7 bases and J dropped 3 bases, with 13 bases sitting between them. Germline V gene data show CDR1 as LNHDA and CDR2 as SQIVND (reference sequence). CDR3 size: 14 residues. In nucleotides, the CDR3 is TGTGCCAGTACCCCCGGGGAGTACAAAAACATTCAGTACTTC. Translation gives CASTPGEYKNIQYF.

Only a few counts were recorded for this clonotype. This chain joins TRBV18 and TRBJ2-3, with TRBD1 as a possible D gene (5 bases). Germline CDR1 is KGHSH and CDR2 is LQKENI. Between the trimmed V and J ends, which lost 6 bases and 0 bases, there was a span of 13 bases. The CDR3 is made up of 15 amino acids. CDR3 sequence: CASSPTVSSTDTQYF. CDR3 in DNA: TGTGCCAGCTCGCCGACAGTTAGCAGCACAGATACGCAGTATTTT.

This clonotype was picked up a small number of times. This sequence joins TRBV30 and TRBJ1-5; no clear D gene. This CDR3 comprises 13 residues. CDR1 is GTSNPN, CDR2 SVGIG, per germline (reference sequence). Trimming shortened V by 5 bases and J by 3 bases, and 11 bases separated the two germline ends. The CDR3 is CAWEQNYNQPQHF. In DNA, the CDR3 is TGTGCCTGGGAACAGAATTACAATCAGCCCCAGCATTTT. The variable domain in full, completed from reference TRBV30 and TRBJ1-5, reads SQTIHQWPATLVQPVGSPLSLECTVEGTSNPNLYWYRQAAGRGLQLLFYSVGIGQISSEVPQNLSASRPQDRQFILSSKKLLLSDSGFYLCAWEQNYNQPQHFGDGTRLSIL.

Ten or more counts support this clonotype. This chain connects TRBV12-3 or TRBV12-4 to TRBJ1-5; 7 bases fit TRBD1. The CDR3 spans 16 residues. With 3 bases clipped from V and 3 bases from J, the junction kept 8 bases outside the gene matches. The CDR3 sequence: CASSFATGVDNQPQHF. CDR3 nucleotide sequence: TGTGCCAGCAGTTTCGCCACAGGGGTGGACAATCAGCCCCAGCATTTT.

This clonotype has a handful of counts. This chain connects TRBV19 to TRBJ1-5; unclear D gene. CDR3 length: 15 amino acids. CDR1 and CDR2 (germline): LNHDA, SQIVND (reference sequence). The V end was cut by 1 base, the J end by 3 bases, with 10 bases between. The CDR3 DNA reads TGTGCCAGTAGTATAGTAGGGCGTTCCAATCAGCCCCAGCATTTT. Protein sequence: CASSIVGRSNQPQHF. The full variable domain, completed using reference TRBV19 and TRBJ1-5, is DGGITQSPKYLFRKEGQNVTLSCEQNLNHDAMYWYRQDPGQGLRLIYYSQIVNDFQKGDIAEGYSVSREKKESFPLTVTSAQKNPTAFYLCASSIVGRSNQPQHFGDGTRLSIL.

This rearrangement joins TRBV29-1 to TRBJ1-3; possible D gene TRBD1, 5 bases. Germline V gene data show CDR1 as SQVTM and CDR2 as ANQGSEA. The CDR3 has 14 residues. Deletions cut 2 bases from V and 4 bases from J, with 12 bases between. The CDR3 sequence is CSVESRADGNTIYF. DNA of the CDR3: TGCAGCGTTGAATCCAGGGCGGACGGAAACACCATATATTTT.

This clonotype came up a few times. This chain joins TRBV6-5 and TRBJ2-1; the D gene is possibly TRBD2 (6 bases). Trimming stripped 2 bases from V and 4 bases from J, with 21 bases between. The CDR3 spans 18 residues. The germline V gene encodes CDR1 MNHEY and CDR2 SVGAGI. CDR3 nucleotides: TGTGCCAGCAGTTACGCCACGGGCCTAGCGTTGGCTTACAATGAGCAGTTCTTC. Encoded protein: CASSYATGLALAYNEQFF.

This clonotype was observed at least ten times. The rearrangement uses TRBV11-2 and TRBJ1-3; tentatively, D is TRBD1 (5 bases). The V end was cut by 5 bases, the J end by 0 bases, with 20 bases between. Germline-derived CDR1 and CDR2 are SGHAT and FQNNGV. This CDR3 spans 18 amino acids. The CDR3 reads CASSKEVMGRSSGNTIYF. The CDR3 DNA reads TGTGCCAGCAGCAAAGAAGTGATGGGGCGAAGCTCTGGAAACACCATATATTTT. Combining the CDR3 with reference TRBV11-2 and TRBJ1-3 gives the whole variable domain EAGVAQSPRYKIIEKRQSVAFWCNPISGHATLYWYQQILGQGPKLLIQFQNNGVVDDSQLPKDRFSAERLKGVDSTLKIQPAKLEDSAVYLCASSKEVMGRSSGNTIYFGEGSWLTVV.

This clonotype came up a few times. This sequence joins TRBV7-8 and TRBJ1-4; possible D gene TRBD1, 5 bases. Trimming stripped 2 bases from V and 8 bases from J, with 15 bases between. The CDR3 sequence is 15 residues long. CDR1 and CDR2 (germline): SGHVS, FQNEAQ. Written as DNA, the CDR3 is TGTGCCAGCAGCTTATCGGGGGGAGTTGGGGAAAAACTGTTTTTT. Translating it yields CASSLSGGVGEKLFF.

This clonotype was seen more than once but under ten times. The chain has TRBV28 and TRBJ1-5, with 7 bases that match TRBD1. There are 15 residues in the CDR3. The V gene end was trimmed by 5 bases and the J gene end by 2 bases; junction bases not matched to a gene: 6. The germline gives CDR1 MDHEN, CDR2 SYDVKM. CDR3 region: CASSAQGRGNQPQHF. Here the CDR3 DNA reads TGTGCCAGCAGTGCACAGGGGAGGGGCAATCAGCCCCAGCATTTT.

This clonotype was seen repeatedly, ten times or more. The chain joins TRBV7-9 to TRBJ2-5; TRBD2 aligns across 11 bases. Germline CDR1 and CDR2: SEHNR and FQNEAQ (reference sequence). CDR3 length equals 14 residues. The trim removed 5 bases at V and 4 bases at J, leaving 3 bases unmatched. The CDR3: CASSPGTSGETQYF. The CDR3 nucleotides read TGTGCCAGCAGCCCGGGGACTAGCGGAGAGACCCAGTACTTC.

This clonotype was seen at least ten times. This rearrangement joins TRBV12-3 or TRBV12-4 to TRBJ2-7; perhaps D is TRBD1 or TRBD2 (6 bases each). This CDR3 is 14 amino acids long. V was trimmed by 8 bases and J by 1 base, leaving 15 bases between them. The CDR3 DNA sequence: TGTGCCAGCGGGTCGGGGGCGGGGTCCTACGAGCAGTACTTC. It specifies CASGSGAGSYEQYF.

This clonotype was recorded a few times. This sequence joins TRBV6-2 or TRBV6-3 and TRBJ2-1; 10 nucleotides align to TRBD1. There are 20 residues in the CDR3. The germline V gene has CDR1 MNHEY and CDR2 SVGEGT. V lost 2 bases to trimming and J lost 8 bases; unmatched junction nucleotides: 21. The DNA for the CDR3 is TGTGCCAGCAGTTACAGACTTCTTCCGGGACAGGGGAAAATATCCGATGAGCAGTTCTTC. It translates to CASSYRLLPGQGKISDEQFF.

This clonotype was seen a handful of times. The genes are TRBV11-3 and TRBJ2-1, with D unresolved. CDR3 length equals 13 residues. CDR1 and CDR2 (germline): SGHNT, YENEEA. V was clipped by 6 bases and J by 5 bases, with 11 bases between them. The CDR3 is CASSLRLNNEQFF. Written as DNA, the CDR3 is TGTGCCAGCAGTTTAAGACTGAACAATGAGCAGTTCTTC.

This clonotype was counted many times. The V call is TRBV7-2, the J call TRBJ1-5; the match to TRBD1 covers 8 bases. Per germline, CDR1 SGHTA and CDR2 FQGNSA. The CDR3 has 15 amino acids. V dropped 5 bases and J dropped 4; count of bases not matched to a gene: 7. The CDR3 region has the DNA TGTGCCAGCAGCACCGGACAGGGCGGGAATCAGCCCCAGCATTTT. This translates into CASSTGQGGNQPQHF.

The table lists this clonotype with a few counts. The chain has TRBV2 and TRBJ2-1; 9 bases map to TRBD2. Germline values: CDR1 SNHLY, CDR2 FYNNEI. Trimming removed 1 base from V and 10 bases from J; junction bases left unmatched: 11. The length of the CDR3 is 16 residues. CDR3 DNA: TGTGCCAGCAGTGAAGAGGAGGGCGGGGGGGCTCTCGAGCAGTTCTTC. Amino acid sequence: CASSEEEGGGALEQFF. Filled out from reference TRBV2 and TRBJ2-1, the complete variable domain reads EPEVTQTPSHQVTQMGQEVILRCVPISNHLYFYWYRQILGQKVEFLVSFYNNEISEKSEIFDDQFSVERPDGSNFTLKIRSTKLEDSAMYFCASSEEEGGGALEQFFGPGTRLTVL.

This clonotype appeared many times. This rearrangement joins TRBV28 to TRBJ1-2; a possible D gene is TRBD1 (5 bases). V lost 2 bases to trimming and J lost 4 bases, with 14 bases between them. CDR1 is MDHEN, CDR2 SYDVKM, per germline. CDR3 length: 15 amino acids. For the CDR3, the DNA is TGTGCCAGCAGTTTAGGGGCAGGTTGGTCCTATGGCTACACCTTC. Protein: CASSLGAGWSYGYTF.

This chain joins TRBV28 and TRBJ2-4; no clear D gene. Germline CDR1 and CDR2: MDHEN and SYDVKM. The CDR3 length is 11 residues. Trimming pared 10 bases from V and 5 bases from J, leaving 9 bases between. The CDR3 sequence is CAIDGQNIQYF. In nucleotides, the CDR3 is TGTGCCATCGACGGCCAAAACATTCAGTACTTC.

This clonotype was observed many times. The rearrangement links TRBV7-8 to TRBJ1-6; 7 bases map to TRBD1. V dropped 4 bases and J dropped 7; count of bases not matched to a gene: 7. Germline CDR1 SGHVS, CDR2 FQNEAQ. The length of the CDR3 is 15 residues. The CDR3 coding sequence is TGTGCCAGCAGCTCTACTTCAGGGGGAAATTCACCCCTCCACTTT. It is translated as CASSSTSGGNSPLHF.

In its sample, this clonotype was seen many times. CDR3 sequence (DNA): TGTGCCAGCAGCTCCGGGACGTCGTTAGCCTATGGCTACACCTTC. Protein sequence: CASSSGTSLAYGYTF. The chain links TRBV7-2 to TRBJ1-2, with D perhaps TRBD1 (5 bases). Germline V gives CDR1 SGHTA, CDR2 FQGNSA. The CDR3 consists of 15 residues. The germline V and J ends were trimmed by 4 bases and 4 bases, with 16 bases remaining between them. Based on the CDR3 plus reference TRBV7-2 and TRBJ1-2, the full variable domain is GAGVSQSPSNKVTEKGKDVELRCDPISGHTALYWYRQSLGQGLEFLIYFQGNSAPDKSGLPSDRFSAERTGGSVSTLTIQRTQQEDSAVYLCASSSGTSLAYGYTFGSGTRLTVV.

This clonotype has at least ten counts. The J gene is TRBJ2-2, the V gene TRBV24-1; possibly TRBD2 for D (7 bases). Trimming removed 8 bases from V and 6 bases from J, with 18 bases in between. The CDR3 totals 15 residues. The germline V gene has CDR1 KGHDR and CDR2 SFDVKD. CDR3 sequence reads: CATKMAGAASGELFF. In DNA, the CDR3 is TGTGCCACCAAGATGGCGGGGGCCGCCTCCGGGGAGCTGTTTTTT.

This clonotype showed up many times. J is TRBJ1-1 and V is TRBV6-1; D is unresolved. Germline V lookup: CDR1 MNHNS, CDR2 SASEGT. This CDR3 has 11 residues. V was trimmed by 1 base and J by 9 bases, leaving 6 bases between them. Written as DNA, the CDR3 is TGTGCCAGCAGTGAAGGCAAAAAAGCTTTCTTT. Protein sequence: CASSEGKKAFF.

This clonotype was observed a single time. The CDR3 region is CSARSRVYEQYF. CDR3 bases: TGCAGTGCTAGGTCCAGGGTCTACGAGCAGTACTTC. The rearrangement joins TRBV20-1 to TRBJ2-7; tentatively, D is TRBD1 (5 bases). V lost 3 bases to trimming and J lost 3 bases, with 9 bases between them. This CDR3 comprises 12 residues. Germline CDR1 is DFQATT and CDR2 is SNEGSKA (reference sequence).

This clonotype was found many times. The rearrangement links TRBV7-9 to TRBJ2-7; D gene uncertain. The V and J ends lost 6 bases and 6 bases respectively, with 9 bases between them. CDR1 is SEHNR and CDR2 is FQNEAQ in the germline V gene (reference sequence). The CDR3 totals 11 residues. The CDR3 DNA sequence: TGTGCCAGCAGTACTGGCTTCGAGCAGTACTTC. It yields the protein CASSTGFEQYF. Together with reference TRBV7-9 and TRBJ2-7, the CDR3 gives the full variable domain: DTGVSQNPRHKITKRGQNVTFRCDPISEHNRLYWYRQTLGQGPEFLTYFQNEAQLEKSRLLSDRFSAERPKGSFSTLEIQRTEQGDSAMYLCASSTGFEQYFGPGTRLTVT.

In this sample, this clonotype turned up many times. V gene TRBV7-8 combines with J gene TRBJ2-3; TRBD1 is a possible D gene (5 bases). CDR3 length equals 15 residues. Per the germline V gene, CDR1 is SGHVS and CDR2 is FQNEAQ. V was clipped by 5 bases and J by 9 bases, with 21 bases between them. CDR3: CASSLPAGAEETQYF. The CDR3 DNA reads TGTGCCAGCAGCCTGCCCGCTGGGGCCGAGGAAACGCAGTATTTT.

The chain is built from TRBV29-1 and TRBJ2-5, with a tentative D call TRBD2 (5 bases). This CDR3 region has 11 residues. V dropped 4 bases and J dropped 4 bases, with 7 bases sitting between them. In germline, CDR1 is SQVTM, CDR2 ANQGSEA. DNA of the CDR3: TGCAGCGTTGTAGCGCCAGAGACCCAGTACTTC. It is translated as CSVVAPETQYF.

This clonotype was seen at least ten times. The rearrangement links TRBV7-2 to TRBJ2-7; 12 bases match TRBD2. Trimming cost V 8 bases and J 6 bases; bases outside gene matches: 5. There are 13 residues in the CDR3. The germline V gene has CDR1 SGHTA and CDR2 FQGNSA. The CDR3 DNA sequence: TGTGCCAGCGGTGGACTAGCGGGGCGCGAGCAGTACTTC. As protein: CASGGLAGREQYF.

This clonotype showed up many times. The rearrangement links TRBV6-5 to TRBJ2-7; D unclear. This CDR3 contains 16 residues. CDR1 is MNHEY, CDR2 SVGAGI, per germline. Trimming pared 4 bases from V and 0 bases from J, leaving 16 bases between. This CDR3 reads CASSSRFGPSSYEQYF. The CDR3 coding sequence is TGTGCCAGCAGTTCTCGTTTTGGGCCGAGCTCCTACGAGCAGTACTTC.